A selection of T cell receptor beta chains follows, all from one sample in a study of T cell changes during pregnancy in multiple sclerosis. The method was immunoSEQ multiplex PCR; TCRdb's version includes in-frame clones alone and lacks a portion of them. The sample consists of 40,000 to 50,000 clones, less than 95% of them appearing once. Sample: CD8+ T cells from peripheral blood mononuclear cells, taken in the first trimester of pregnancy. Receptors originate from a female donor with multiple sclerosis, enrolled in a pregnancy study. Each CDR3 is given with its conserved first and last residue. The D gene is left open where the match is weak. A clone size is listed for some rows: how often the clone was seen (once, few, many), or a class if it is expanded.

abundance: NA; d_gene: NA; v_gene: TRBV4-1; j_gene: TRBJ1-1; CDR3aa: CASSQGLVFF; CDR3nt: TGCGCCAGCAGCCAAGGTCTAGTTTTCTTT
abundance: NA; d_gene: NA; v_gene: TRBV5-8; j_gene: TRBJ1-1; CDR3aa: CASSFLRQNTEAFF; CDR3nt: TGTGCCAGCAGCTTCTTAAGACAGAACACTGAAGCTTTCTTT
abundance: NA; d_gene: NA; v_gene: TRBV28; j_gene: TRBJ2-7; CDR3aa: CASSQDRFYEQYF; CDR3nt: TGTGCCAGCAGCCAGGACAGATTTTACGAGCAGTACTTC
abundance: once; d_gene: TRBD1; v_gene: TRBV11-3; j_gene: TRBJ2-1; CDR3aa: CASSSTDRVNYNEQFF; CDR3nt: TGTGCCAGCAGCTCCACGGACAGGGTCAACTACAATGAGCAGTTCTTC
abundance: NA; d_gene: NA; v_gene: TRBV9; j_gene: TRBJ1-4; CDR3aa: CASSPEDSGEKLFF; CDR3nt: TGTGCCAGCAGCCCCGAGGACAGTGGTGAAAAACTGTTTTTT
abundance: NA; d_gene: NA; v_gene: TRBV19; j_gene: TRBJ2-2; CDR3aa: CASSILGGTGELFF; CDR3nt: TGTGCCAGTAGTATCCTTGGGGGGACCGGGGAGCTGTTTTTT
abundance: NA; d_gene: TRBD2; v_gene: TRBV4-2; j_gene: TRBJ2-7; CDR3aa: CASSPGGGSPSYEQYF; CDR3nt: TGTGCCAGCAGCCCGGGTGGCGGGAGCCCCTCCTACGAGCAGTACTTC
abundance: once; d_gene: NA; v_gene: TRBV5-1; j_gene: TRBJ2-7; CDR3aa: CASTTGLNEQYF; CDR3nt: TGCGCCAGCACCACAGGGTTAAATGAGCAGTACTTC
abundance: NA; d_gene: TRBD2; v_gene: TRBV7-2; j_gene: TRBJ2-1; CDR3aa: CASSSTGLADNEQFF; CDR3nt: TGTGCCAGCAGCTCCACGGGACTAGCGGACAATGAGCAGTTCTTC
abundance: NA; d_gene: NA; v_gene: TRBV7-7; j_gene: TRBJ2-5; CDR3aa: CASSSGGGPGGTQYF; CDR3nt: TGTGCCAGCAGCAGCGGAGGGGGGCCGGGGGGGACCCAGTACTTC
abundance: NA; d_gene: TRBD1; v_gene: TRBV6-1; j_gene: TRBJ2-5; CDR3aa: CASSGRTGVETQYF; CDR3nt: TGTGCCAGCAGTGGGAGGACAGGGGTAGAGACCCAGTACTTC
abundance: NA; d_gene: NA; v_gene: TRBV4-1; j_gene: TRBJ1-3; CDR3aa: CASSQEADAGNTIYF; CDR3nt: TGCGCCAGCAGCCAAGAGGCGGATGCTGGAAACACCATATATTTT
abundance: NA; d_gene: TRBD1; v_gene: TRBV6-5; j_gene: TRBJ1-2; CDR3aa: CASRTQGAGYTF; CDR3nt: TGTGCCAGCAGGACACAGGGGGCTGGCTACACCTTC
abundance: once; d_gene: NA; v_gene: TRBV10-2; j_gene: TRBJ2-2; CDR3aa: CASSEGHTGELFF; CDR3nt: TGCGCCAGCAGTGAGGGGCACACCGGGGAGCTGTTTTTT
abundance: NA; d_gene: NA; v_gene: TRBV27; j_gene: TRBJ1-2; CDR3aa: CASSYAGGPIYGYTF; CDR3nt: TGTGCCAGCAGTTATGCGGGGGGCCCCATCTATGGCTACACCTTC
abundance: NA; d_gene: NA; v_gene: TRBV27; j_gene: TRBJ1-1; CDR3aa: CASSLGGGTEAFF; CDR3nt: TGTGCCAGCAGTTTAGGGGGAGGGACTGAAGCTTTCTTT
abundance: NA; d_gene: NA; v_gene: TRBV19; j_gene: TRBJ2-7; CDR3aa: CASSNTYEQYF; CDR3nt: TGTGCCAGTAGCAACACCTACGAGCAGTACTTC
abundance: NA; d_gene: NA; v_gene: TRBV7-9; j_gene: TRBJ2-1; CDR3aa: CASSSTKYNEQFF; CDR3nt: TGTGCCAGCAGCTCGACAAAGTACAATGAGCAGTTCTTC
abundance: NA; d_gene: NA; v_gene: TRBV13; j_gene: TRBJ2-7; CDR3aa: CASSLGYRVAYEQYF; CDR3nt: TGTGCCAGCAGCTTGGGATACAGGGTGGCCTACGAGCAGTACTTC
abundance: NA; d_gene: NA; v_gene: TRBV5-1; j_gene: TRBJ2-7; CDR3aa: CASSLAGVHEQYF; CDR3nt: TGCGCCAGCAGCTTGGCAGGGGTCCACGAGCAGTACTTC
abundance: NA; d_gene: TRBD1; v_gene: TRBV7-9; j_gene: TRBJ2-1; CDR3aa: CASSLRDRAYNEQFF; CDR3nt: TGTGCCAGCAGCCTCCGGGACAGGGCCTACAATGAGCAGTTCTTC
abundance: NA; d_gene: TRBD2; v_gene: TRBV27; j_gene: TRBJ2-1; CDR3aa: CASSLLGGLLAGGQNEQFF; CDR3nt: TGTGCCAGCAGTTTACTCGGGGGCTTACTAGCGGGGGGGCAAAATGAGCAGTTCTTC
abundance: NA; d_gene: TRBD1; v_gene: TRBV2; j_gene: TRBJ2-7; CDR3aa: CASGDIGTDFAYEQYF; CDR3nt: TGTGCCAGCGGTGATATAGGGACAGACTTCGCCTACGAGCAGTACTTC
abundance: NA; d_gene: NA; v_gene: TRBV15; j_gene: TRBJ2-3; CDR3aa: CATSRERLDTQYF; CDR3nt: TGTGCCACCAGCAGAGAGAGGCTAGATACGCAGTATTTT
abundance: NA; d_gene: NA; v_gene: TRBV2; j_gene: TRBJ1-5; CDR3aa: CASRRQAFNQPQHF; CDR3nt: TGTGCCAGCAGAAGACAGGCCTTCAATCAGCCCCAGCATTTT
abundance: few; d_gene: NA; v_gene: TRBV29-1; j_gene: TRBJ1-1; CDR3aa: CSVCVGPNTEAFF; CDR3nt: TGCAGCGTATGCGTGGGGCCGAACACTGAAGCTTTCTTT
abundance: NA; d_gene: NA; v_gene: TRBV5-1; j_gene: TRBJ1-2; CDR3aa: CASSAWLDSTPDYGYTF; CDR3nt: TGCGCCAGCAGCGCATGGCTTGACAGTACCCCGGACTATGGCTACACCTTC
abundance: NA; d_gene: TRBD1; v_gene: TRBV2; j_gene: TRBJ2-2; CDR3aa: CASSGQGAPGELFF; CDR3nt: TGTGCCAGCAGTGGACAGGGGGCTCCCGGGGAGCTGTTTTTT
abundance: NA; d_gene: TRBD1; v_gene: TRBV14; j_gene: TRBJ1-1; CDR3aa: CASSRTGGTEAFF; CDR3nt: TGTGCCAGCAGCCGGACAGGGGGCACTGAAGCTTTCTTT
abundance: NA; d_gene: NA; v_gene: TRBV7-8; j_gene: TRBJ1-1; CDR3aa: CASSLEVPRGTTEAFF; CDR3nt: TGTGCCAGCAGCTTAGAGGTCCCAAGGGGTACCACTGAAGCTTTCTTT
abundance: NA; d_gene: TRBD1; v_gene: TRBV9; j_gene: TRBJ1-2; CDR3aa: CASDKTGNYGYTF; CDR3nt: TGTGCCAGCGACAAGACAGGGAACTATGGCTACACCTTC
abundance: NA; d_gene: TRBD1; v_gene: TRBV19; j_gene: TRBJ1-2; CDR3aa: CASSIGTGIDGYTF; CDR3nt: TGTGCCAGTAGTATTGGGACAGGGATAGATGGCTACACCTTC
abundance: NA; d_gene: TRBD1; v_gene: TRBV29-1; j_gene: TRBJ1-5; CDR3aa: CSVQTGSNQPQHF; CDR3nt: TGCAGCGTTCAGACAGGGAGCAATCAGCCCCAGCATTTT
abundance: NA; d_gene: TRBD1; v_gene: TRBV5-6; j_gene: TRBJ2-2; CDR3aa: CASSRRRTGEEYTGELFF; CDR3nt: TGTGCCAGCAGCCGGAGACGGACAGGGGAGGAGTACACCGGGGAGCTGTTTTTT
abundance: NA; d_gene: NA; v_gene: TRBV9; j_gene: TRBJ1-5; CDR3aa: CASSVGGGGSPQHF; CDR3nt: TGTGCCAGCAGCGTAGGAGGGGGGGGTTCGCCCCAGCATTTT
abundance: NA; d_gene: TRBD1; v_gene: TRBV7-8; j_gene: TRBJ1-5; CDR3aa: CASSFNRGASQPQHF; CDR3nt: TGTGCCAGCAGCTTCAACAGGGGCGCATCTCAGCCCCAGCATTTT
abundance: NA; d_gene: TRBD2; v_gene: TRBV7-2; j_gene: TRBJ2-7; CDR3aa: CASSVISGGGDYEQYF; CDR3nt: TGTGCCAGCAGCGTCATTAGCGGGGGGGGTGACTACGAGCAGTACTTC
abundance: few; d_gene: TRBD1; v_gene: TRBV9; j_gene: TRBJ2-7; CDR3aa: CASSVGQGANEQYF; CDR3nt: TGTGCCAGCAGCGTAGGTCAGGGGGCCAACGAGCAGTACTTC
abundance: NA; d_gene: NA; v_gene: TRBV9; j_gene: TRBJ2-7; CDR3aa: CASSVGATPYEQYF; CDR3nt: TGTGCCAGCAGCGTAGGGGCAACTCCCTACGAGCAGTACTTC
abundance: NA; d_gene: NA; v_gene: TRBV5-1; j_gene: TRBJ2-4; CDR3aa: CASSDGSGAKNIQYF; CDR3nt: TGCGCCAGCAGCGACGGTAGCGGAGCCAAAAACATTCAGTACTTC
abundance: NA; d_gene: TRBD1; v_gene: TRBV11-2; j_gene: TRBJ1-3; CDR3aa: CASSNRSDRGPLSGNTIYF; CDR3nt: TGTGCCAGCAGCAACCGATCAGACAGGGGCCCTCTCTCCGGAAACACCATATATTTT
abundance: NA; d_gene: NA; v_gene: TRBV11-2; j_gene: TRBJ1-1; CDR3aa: CASNVGALGTEAFF; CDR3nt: TGTGCCAGCAACGTGGGGGCGCTTGGCACTGAAGCTTTCTTT
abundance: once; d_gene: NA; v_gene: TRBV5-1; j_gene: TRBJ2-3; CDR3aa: CASSFHTDTQYF; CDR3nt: TGCGCCAGCAGCTTCCACACAGATACGCAGTATTTT
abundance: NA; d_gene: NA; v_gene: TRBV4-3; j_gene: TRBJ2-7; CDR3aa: CASSQDSAGEQYF; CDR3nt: TGCGCCAGCAGCCAAGACAGCGCTGGCGAGCAGTACTTC
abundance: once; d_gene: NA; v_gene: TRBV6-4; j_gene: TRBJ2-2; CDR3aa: CASSDSTESGELFF; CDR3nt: TGTGCCAGCAGTGACTCCACGGAGTCTGGGGAGCTGTTTTTT
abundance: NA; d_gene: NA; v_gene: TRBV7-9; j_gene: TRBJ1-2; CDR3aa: CVTPSGGFANYGYTF; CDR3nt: TGTGTTACACCCTCGGGGGGTTTCGCTAACTATGGCTACACCTTC
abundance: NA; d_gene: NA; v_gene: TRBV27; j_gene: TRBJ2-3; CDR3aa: CASTNVGVGTDTQYF; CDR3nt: TGTGCCAGCACCAACGTCGGGGTTGGAACAGATACGCAGTATTTT
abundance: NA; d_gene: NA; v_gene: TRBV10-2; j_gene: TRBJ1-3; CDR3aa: CASKADTIYF; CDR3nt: TGCGCCAGCAAGGCGGACACCATATATTTT
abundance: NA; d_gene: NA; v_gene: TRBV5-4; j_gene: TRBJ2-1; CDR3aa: CASSLVTNNEQFF; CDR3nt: TGTGCCAGCAGCTTGGTGACTAACAATGAGCAGTTCTTC
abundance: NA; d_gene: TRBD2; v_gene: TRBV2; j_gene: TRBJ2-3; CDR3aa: CASSVSTSGGPDTQYF; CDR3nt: TGTGCCAGCAGTGTGAGCACTAGCGGGGGCCCAGATACGCAGTATTTT
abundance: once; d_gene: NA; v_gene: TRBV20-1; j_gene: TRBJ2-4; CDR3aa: CSASQGSIQYF; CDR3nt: TGCAGTGCTTCACAGGGAAGCATTCAGTACTTC